This paragraph covers one T cell receptor beta chain sequence. Its antigen is still unknown. The input lacks base qualities; no much larger clone sits a single base away. Systemically healthy Caucasian individuals from Russia, over 30 in total and aged roughly 6 to 95 years, were included as donors. Each donor gave ten milliliters of peripheral blood, drawn into EDTA-treated Vacutainer tubes. Ficoll-Paque density-gradient centrifugation was used to isolate PBMCs, with at least 6.5 million per sample. Total RNA, at least 6 micrograms per sample, was extracted from PBMCs with Trizol reagent. For every donor, flow cytometry on a PBMC aliquot measured the percentage of naive CD45RAhigh/CD27high T cells. The sample comes from a study of blood T cells in healthy people across ages (dated by TCRdb to about 2015). For the study in its entirety: In model experiments, template switching captured about one uniquely barcoded TCR beta cDNA molecule for every two T cells. Age-related changes in TCR beta repertoire diversity were measured in the study by deep sequencing normalized with unique cDNA molecular identifiers. The donors were divided into four age groups: young (average approximately 17 years), middle-aged (approximately 42), aged (approximately 62) and long-lived (around 87). To avoid experimental bias, donors of different ages were spread randomly across the sequencing lanes. For two donors (one aged 18 to 30 and one aged 80 or older), the study analyzed two additional independent replicas of 1 million unique cDNA reads from the same blood draw.

Library generation was performed with 5' RACE. TCRdb lists the instrument as Illumina HiSeq 2500. The second PCR ran for roughly 6 to 11 cycles and used a J-beta primer mix along with a sample-barcoded 5' primer. A template-switch 5' adaptor carrying 12 random nucleotides introduced a unique molecular identifier onto each TCR beta cDNA molecule. At least 2.5 million CDR3-containing paired-end reads were obtained from each sample. First-strand cDNA synthesis was performed from all RNA using the Mint cDNA synthesis kit, with priming by a TRBC-specific oligonucleotide. After uracil-DNA glycosylase treatment, a first 18-cycle PCR used universal primers M1SS and BC2_uni_R on all cDNA. Per the source publication's procedure: For normalization, 1 million high-quality reads, each with a distinct molecular identifier, were randomly selected from each sample. Instead of being binned into consensus sequences, reads that shared molecular identifiers were thrown out. CDR3 identification, clonotype clustering and error correction used MiTCR with a Q25 quality threshold and the strictest error-elimination algorithm. A nonparametric unseen species model with Euler transformation was used to estimate lower-bound total TCR beta diversity. Using fastp trimming at Q25 and MiXCR clonotype assembly, TCRdb reanalyzed the public sequencing data and kept in-frame beta chains. Every CDR3 protein is listed once, alongside the most common genes and DNA of its rows. These V and J calls are TCRdb output, not the study's own analysis. This sample is represented by 780,000 or so distinct CDR3 sequences; roughly 53% of them were singletons. The top ten clones comprise about two fifths of the sample.

What the study reported, not specific to this receptor: Donor CMV infection status was unknown, potentially confounding age-related changes in expanded clonotypes. Compared with the aged group, the long-lived group had more naive CD4+ T cells, fewer expanded clones and increased TCR diversity, suggesting age selection. A strong correlation was found between observed TCR beta diversity and the percentage of naive T cells measured by flow cytometry. Total diversity estimates from one million sequenced T cells were considered lower bounds and underestimates. As age increased, observed TCR beta diversity per million T cells dropped in a roughly linear way, and a significant reduction was already evident by age 40. Conclusive comparison of naive and antigen-experienced compartments was prevented by the profiling of bulk unsorted PBMCs.

V is reduced by 0 bases and J by 4 bases, leaving a spacing of 12 bases between them. The CDR3 has 15 amino acids, counting the end cysteine and phenylalanine. Only CDR3 DNA is held: 45 bases, read in frame from base 1. In the germline V gene (reference sequence), CDR1 corresponds to LGHDT and CDR2 to YNNKEL. Sequencing was carried out using blood. Here the chain combines TRBV3-1 and TRBJ1-2, with no confident D gene call. The clonotype comes from a man older than 75 in good health. CDR3 reads: CASSQDLTSGYGYTF. The DNA sequence is given as TGTGCCAGCAGCCAAGATCTAACTTCGGGCTATGGCTACACCTTC.